Following are 26 T cell receptor beta chains from one sample sequenced in a study of a mutant IDH1 vaccine in newly diagnosed glioma. Repertoires were generated with immunoSEQ multiplex PCR, while TCRdb's copy carries only in-frame clones and drops some. The data contain 60,000 or so clones, less than 90% of them singletons. Time point in this sample: week 35, safety follow-up. Vaccination used 300 ug of mutant IDH1 20-mer peptide per dose, with topical imiquimod. What these receptors recognize is not known. Sample: PBMCs, taken from a glioma patient whose treatment included an IDH1 peptide vaccine. These receptors were obtained from a man aged 30-40 years with glioma.

This clone is deemed medium-sized. The J gene is TRBJ2-3, the V gene TRBV6-5; D is ambiguous. The CDR3 has 14 residues. The ends were cut back, 0 bases at V and 5 bases at J, with 9 bases in the middle. Germline CDR1 and CDR2: MNHEY and SVGAGI. The CDR3 region is CASSYSEDGDTQYF. DNA for the CDR3: TGTGCCAGCAGTTACTCCGAGGACGGAGATACGCAGTATTTT.

V usage is TRBV14 and J usage is TRBJ2-3; D is unclear. The CDR3 is 18 residues long. CDR1 and CDR2 (germline): SGHDN, FVKESK. Trimming took off 0 bases at V and 2 bases at J, with 18 bases between the two ends. CDR3 DNA sequence: TGTGCCAGCAGCCAAGATTTCACGGGTCTCCGGGCCACAGATACGCAGTATTTT. The encoded protein is CASSQDFTGLRATDTQYF.

The rearrangement uses TRBV5-8 and TRBJ1-1, with 10 bases that match TRBD1. V lost 5 bases and J lost 2; bases outside the gene matches: 9. Germline V lookup: CDR1 SGHTS, CDR2 YDEGEE. The CDR3 extends over 16 amino acids. The CDR3 protein is CASRKGQGDHNTEAFF. The CDR3 DNA sequence: TGTGCCAGCAGAAAAGGACAGGGGGATCATAACACTGAAGCTTTCTTT.

CDR3 in DNA: TGCGCCAGCAGCCAAGACAGGGTTAAGGGCTCCTACGAGCAGTACTTC. Translation: CASSQDRVKGSYEQYF. The rearrangement joins TRBV4-1 to TRBJ2-7; tentatively, D is TRBD1 (5 bases). Looked up from germline, CDR1 is MGHRA and CDR2 is YSYEKL. Trimming took 0 bases from V and 0 from J, leaving 12 bases between them. CDR3 length equals 16 residues.

The chain recombines TRBV6-5 with TRBJ2-1; 9 bases are shared with TRBD2. Germline trimming cut 4 bases from V and 7 bases from J; bases unmatched to any gene: 11. Germline lookup yields CDR1 MNHEY and CDR2 SVGAGI. The CDR3 runs 16 residues. CDR3 region: CASSSATERGVNEQFF. In DNA form, the CDR3 reads TGTGCCAGCAGTTCTGCGACTGAGCGGGGGGTGAATGAGCAGTTCTTC.

V is TRBV19 and J is TRBJ1-3; D not resolved. Germline loops: CDR1 LNHDA, CDR2 SQIVND (reference sequence). Trimming took off 9 bases at V and 10 bases at J, with 10 bases between the two ends. This CDR3 has 10 residues. The CDR3 loop is CASGDMTIYF. CDR3 DNA sequence: TGTGCCAGCGGCGATATGACCATATATTTT.

The chain carries TRBV15 and TRBJ2-4, with 8 bases lining up with TRBD1. Germline CDR1 and CDR2: LNHNV and YYDKDF (reference sequence). The V segment lost 9 bases and the J segment 7 bases; nucleotides outside the gene matches: 8. The CDR3 sequence is 13 residues long. The CDR3 reads CATGTGLSNIQYF. CDR3 DNA sequence: TGTGCCACTGGGACAGGACTCTCGAACATTCAGTACTTC.

The rearrangement links TRBV5-1 to TRBJ2-3, with D perhaps TRBD1 or TRBD2 (5 bases each). Germline assignment: CDR1 SGHRS and CDR2 YFSETQ. The CDR3 covers 16 residues. Between the trimmed V and J ends, which lost 0 bases and 0 bases, there was a span of 11 bases. CDR3 in amino acids: CASSLAQGPSTDTQYF. The CDR3 DNA sequence: TGCGCCAGCAGCTTGGCCCAGGGACCGAGCACAGATACGCAGTATTTT.

This chain links TRBV7-2 with TRBJ1-1; no clear D gene. In germline, CDR1 is SGHTA, CDR2 FQGNSA. CDR3 length equals 18 residues. The V gene lost 1 base and the J gene lost 1 base, with 19 bases spanning the gap. CDR3 bases: TGTGCCAGCAGCTTAGGTCGGGTCGCGGGAACTCAGAACACTGAAGCTTTCTTT. Protein product: CASSLGRVAGTQNTEAFF.

This rearrangement joins TRBV19 to TRBJ2-3, with 8 bases that match TRBD2. The CDR3 contains 16 residues. The V gene end was trimmed by 3 bases and the J gene end by 2 bases; junction bases not matched to a gene: 7. Germline CDR1 and CDR2: LNHDA and SQIVND (reference sequence). The CDR3 sequence is CASSIQPGGATDTQYF. In DNA form, the CDR3 reads TGTGCCAGTAGTATTCAACCGGGGGGGGCCACAGATACGCAGTATTTT.

J is TRBJ2-7 and V is TRBV29-1; 11 bases fit TRBD2. The CDR3 consists of 13 residues. Germline CDR1 and CDR2: SQVTM and ANQGSEA. V lost 5 bases and J lost 4; bases outside the gene matches: 4. The CDR3 reads CSVPTSGVYEQYF. In DNA, the CDR3 is TGCAGCGTTCCGACTAGCGGGGTTTACGAGCAGTACTTC.

This chain joins TRBV12-5 and TRBJ2-7; 7 positions agree with TRBD2. Losses at the gene ends were 8 bases for V and 0 bases for J; bases not matched to a gene: 7. Germline loops: CDR1 LGHNT, CDR2 FRNRAP. The CDR3 runs to 14 residues. The CDR3 DNA sequence: TGTGCTAGTCGGGGAGGGGAAAGCTCCTACGAGCAGTACTTC. Translation gives CASRGGESSYEQYF.

The genes are TRBV9 and TRBJ1-3, with 7 positions matching TRBD1. Unmatched junction bases numbered 8, after V lost 3 bases and J lost 2 bases. The CDR3 consists of 16 residues. In germline, CDR1 is SGDLS, CDR2 YYNGEE. CDR3 nucleotides: TGTGCCAGCAGCGCGGACGACAGGGCTGCTGGAAACACCATATATTTT. Amino acid sequence: CASSADDRAAGNTIYF.

The rearrangement uses TRBV28 and TRBJ1-4; D is unclear. The CDR3 length is 13 residues. Germline loops: CDR1 MDHEN, CDR2 SYDVKM. In DNA, the CDR3 is TGTGCTTTGGGCCCACAAGTGGGTGAAAAACTGTTTTTT. It translates to CALGPQVGEKLFF.

The rearrangement joins TRBV11-3 to TRBJ2-5, with a tentative D call TRBD1 (5 bases). CDR3 size: 15 residues. Germline CDR1 is SGHNT and CDR2 is YENEEA. V was shortened by 1 base and J by 2 bases, with 11 bases between the two germline ends. The DNA of the CDR3 is TGTGCCAGCAGCTTAGGTCAGGGATTGCAAGAGACCCAGTACTTC. Translated: CASSLGQGLQETQYF.

The J gene is TRBJ2-2, the V gene TRBV6-5, with a possible D match to TRBD1 (6 bases). Germline lookup yields CDR1 MNHEY and CDR2 SVGAGI. The CDR3 contains 13 residues. The V and J ends lost 6 bases and 3 bases respectively, with 8 bases between them. The CDR3 DNA reads TGTGCCAGCAGCCGGACAGACACCGGGGAGCTGTTTTTT. It is translated as CASSRTDTGELFF.

This rearrangement joins TRBV5-4 to TRBJ1-2; TRBD1 might be the D (6 bases). CDR3 size: 13 residues. Germline V gene data show CDR1 as SGHNT and CDR2 as YYREEE (reference sequence). V was pared by 2 bases and J by 6 bases, with 11 bases between. CDR3 loop: CASSFPDSHGYTF. As DNA, the CDR3 is TGTGCCAGCAGCTTCCCGGACAGCCATGGCTACACCTTC.

The rearrangement joins TRBV5-6 to TRBJ2-7, with 7 bases aligning to TRBD1. The CDR3 spans 14 residues. The trim removed 6 bases at V and 0 bases at J, leaving 6 bases unmatched. Germline V gene data show CDR1 as SGHDT and CDR2 as YYEEEE. Written as DNA, the CDR3 is TGTGCCAGCAACCGCGACAGGGCCTCCTACGAGCAGTACTTC. It codes for CASNRDRASYEQYF.

This chain connects TRBV7-9 to TRBJ1-6, with 9 bases identical to TRBD1. Per the germline V gene, CDR1 is SEHNR and CDR2 is FQNEAQ (reference sequence). Losses at the gene ends were 5 bases for V and 6 bases for J; bases not matched to a gene: 2. The CDR3 totals 14 residues. The CDR3 nucleotides read TGTGCCAGCAGCCAGGACAGGGGTAATTCACCCCTCCACTTT. It encodes CASSQDRGNSPLHF.

The DNA for the CDR3 is TGCAGCACAGGGGACTCCTACGAGCAGTACTTC. The encoded protein is CSTGDSYEQYF. The V and J genes are TRBV29-1 and TRBJ2-5; TRBD1 matches at 7 bases. Judging by the DNA end, TRBJ2-7 fits better; the J call may be wrong. There are 11 residues in the CDR3. Germline CDR1 SQVTM, CDR2 ANQGSEA.

The chain carries TRBV4-2 and TRBJ2-1; TRBD1 matches 9 bases. Germline V gives CDR1 LGHNA, CDR2 YNFKEQ. Losses at the gene ends were 4 bases for V and 5 bases for J; bases not matched to a gene: 9. The CDR3 length is 16 residues. CDR3 nucleotides: TGTGCCAGCAGCCGACATACAGGGGGCTCTGACAATGAGCAGTTCTTC. Amino acids: CASSRHTGGSDNEQFF.

This clone has a handful of counts. The rearrangement uses TRBV2 and TRBJ1-5, with 7 nucleotides matching TRBD1. CDR1 and CDR2 from the germline V gene are SNHLY and FYNNEI. Unmatched junction bases numbered 3, after V lost 3 bases and J lost 4 bases. This CDR3 region has 14 residues. CDR3 DNA: TGTGCCAGCAGTGAGGTCAGGGGGAATCAGCCCCAGCATTTT. Translation: CASSEVRGNQPQHF.

This chain connects TRBV5-1 to TRBJ2-1, with D perhaps being TRBD1 or TRBD2 (8 bases each). There are 20 residues in the CDR3. Germline CDR1 and CDR2: SGHRS and YFSETQ. Trimming took 4 bases from V and 6 from J, leaving 32 bases between them. CDR3 protein: CASSPKPGQVAGGPGNEQFF. CDR3 DNA sequence: TGCGCCAGCAGCCCCAAACCGGGACAGGTTGCGGGGGGCCCCGGCAATGAGCAGTTCTTC.

The chain couples TRBV7-6 to TRBJ1-1; no definite D call. With 3 bases removed from V and 2 bases from J, the gap between germline ends came to 10 bases. From germline, CDR1 is SGHVS and CDR2 FNYEAQ. The CDR3 has 14 residues. The CDR3 loop reads CASSLNKVNTEAFF. The CDR3 DNA follows: TGTGCCAGCAGCTTGAACAAGGTTAACACTGAAGCTTTCTTT.

The J gene is TRBJ1-3, the V gene TRBV30; no firm D call. V was pared by 0 bases and J by 1 base, with 4 bases between. Looked up from germline, CDR1 is GTSNPN and CDR2 is SVGIG (reference sequence). This CDR3 contains 13 residues. The CDR3 loop is CAWSVGSGNTIYF. Written as DNA, the CDR3 is TGTGCCTGGAGTGTTGGGTCTGGAAACACCATATATTTT.

The chain carries TRBV29-1 and TRBJ2-7; TRBD1 is a possible D gene (6 bases). Germline values: CDR1 SQVTM, CDR2 ANQGSEA. V lost 3 bases, J lost 3 bases, and 9 bases lay in between. This CDR3 has 12 residues. CDR3 bases: TGCAGCGTTGAGGAGACAGGCTACGAGCAGTACTTC. Translation gives CSVEETGYEQYF.